The sequence of this TCR beta chain was determined in a study of blood T cell repertoires in COVID-19. Study-wide background: From the United States, Italy and Spain came samples of acute and convalescent COVID-19. Nucleic acid was either cDNA or gDNA, and it came from T cells, B-cell-depleted T cells, or PBMCs.

How the authors handled the data: Quantification of nucleated cells was approximated via reference gene primer amplification. Here immunoSEQ multiplex PCR was the method, and the copy in TCRdb shows in-frame clones only, minus some. V and J calls and clone size are those listed in that table; D and trimming were worked out from the DNA. The profile covers 75,000 to 85,000 clones, with 82% appearing a single time and roughly 7.3% taken by the ten largest. The source of this sequence is a human donor in a cohort sampled during active COVID-19. The sample comprised peripheral blood.

The CDR3 spells CASSPKTGTGYGYTF. The CDR3 DNA follows: TGTGCCAGCAGCCCAAAGACCGGGACAGGGTATGGCTACACCTTC. The chain employs TRBV5-4 and TRBJ1-2; TRBD1 aligns across 9 bases. Germline trimming cut 4 bases from V and 5 bases from J; bases unmatched to any gene: 9. Germline CDR1 and CDR2: SGHNT and YYREEE (reference sequence). The CDR3 has 15 residues.